This T cell receptor beta chain appears in the sequencing data of a study of T cells in Graves' hyperthyroidism and ophthalmopathy. This clonotype has a count of ten or more. TCR beta CDR3 regions were amplified from RNA. Primed by the HTBI set, a first-round RT-PCR was run on the TCR CDR3. TCRdb re-analysed the multiplex PCR reads in MiXCR, keeping a single row per CDR3 protein. This repertoire shows hundreds of thousands of distinct CDR3 sequences, around 15% found once; its top ten account for roughly a tenth. Patients were excluded because of uncontrolled infection, other autoimmune disease, pregnancy or lactation. Trimming at V came to 4 bases and at J to 6 bases, leaving 6 bases not matched to a gene. There are 14 residues in the CDR3.

The sample was blood. This clonotype was obtained from a woman aged 18-29 years with Graves' hyperthyroidism. The rearrangement joins TRBV12-3 or TRBV12-4 to TRBJ2-7; 10 bases fit TRBD1. The CDR3 nucleotides are TGTGCCAGCAGTTCCCGGGACAGGGGTTCCGAGCAGTACTTC. Translating gives CASSSRDRGSEQYF.